This TCR beta chain was sequenced for a study of T cell responses to AZD1222 COVID-19 vaccine. The CDR3 spans 16 residues. CDR1 MDHEN and CDR2 SYDVKM come from the germline V gene. V was clipped by 5 bases and J by 3 bases, with 19 bases between them. Overall study results and limits: Sampling captured repertoires only after the peak T cell response. Donors were chiefly white British, with a greater number of females, and clonal diversity was perhaps underestimated.

As regards this clone: Its antigen is unknown.

Assay: immunoSEQ multiplex PCR; the TCRdb copy retains only in-frame clones and omits some. The sample includes roughly 110,000 clones, about 86% of them seen just once. The V and J genes are TRBV28 and TRBJ1-2; no clear D gene. The sequence derives from an adult in good health. Sequencing used peripheral blood, obtained on day 0 of AZD1222 vaccination. For the CDR3, the DNA is TGTGCCAGCAGTGCCCACCTCTCCCCCGGGTACTATGGCTACACCTTC. Its translation: CASSAHLSPGYYGYTF.